Sequencing of this T cell receptor beta chain was carried out in a study of T cells in Graves' hyperthyroidism and ophthalmopathy. The PBMCs were sourced from fresh peripheral blood (about 9.6 ml). Amplification yielded TCR beta CDR3 regions, with RNA transcripts as the source. Carried out on the TCR CDR3, a first-round RT-PCR used the HTBI primer set. One entry per CDR3 protein, called by TCRdb with MiXCR from the multiplex PCR reads. The sample has about 600,000 distinct CDR3 sequences, 14% seen once. This clonotype was counted at least ten times. Trimming at V came to 8 bases and at J to 7 bases, leaving 8 bases not matched to a gene. This CDR3 has 14 amino acids. In germline, CDR1 is MNHEY, CDR2 SVGEGT.

The chain carries TRBV6-2 or TRBV6-3 and TRBJ2-7; TRBD2 aligns across 13 bases. The receptor was derived from a woman under 30 with Graves' ophthalmopathy. Sequencing was performed on blood. The CDR3 DNA reads as TGTGCCAGCGAGGGACTAGCGGGGCCAGGGGAGCAGTACTTC. Translated, it gives CASEGLAGPGEQYF.